The rows below give T cell receptor beta chains drawn from one sample of a study of OX40 agonist ivuxolimab in advanced cancers. Repertoires were generated with immunoSEQ multiplex PCR, while TCRdb's copy carries only in-frame clones and drops some. The sample lists about 96,000 clones; 90% were seen once. The sequencing here drew on CD4+ or CD8+ T cells sorted from blood, taken in a trial of the OX40 agonist ivuxolimab. All receptors derive from an adult with an advanced solid tumor such as melanoma, head and neck, liver or kidney cancer. The CDR3 runs from the conserved cysteine through the conserved F or W. Each record gives: V gene, clone size, J gene, D gene, CDR3 DNA, CDR3 protein. D genes are given only for firm matches. Clone size is stated in some rows and not others, as once, few, many or a class when expanded.

TRBV6-1	.	TRBJ1-2	.	TGTGCCAGCAGTGACGACTTTAACTATGGCTACACCTTC	CASSDDFNYGYTF
TRBV27	.	TRBJ2-7	.	TGTGCCAGCAGAGCCTCCGGGCGGTCCTACGAGCAGTACTTC	CASRASGRSYEQYF
TRBV19	.	TRBJ1-1	.	TGTGCCAGTAGTATAAGGGGCCAGAACACTGAAGCTTTCTTT	CASSIRGQNTEAFF
TRBV2	once	TRBJ2-4	.	TGTGCCAGCAGTTGGACAGACAAAAACATTCAGTACTTC	CASSWTDKNIQYF
TRBV7-2	.	TRBJ2-6	.	TGTGCCAGCAGCCCCAGATTATCTGGGGCCAACGTCCTGACTTTC	CASSPRLSGANVLTF
TRBV2	.	TRBJ1-4	.	TGTGCCAGCAGTGTGGCGGACCTAGTCGAAAAACTGTTTTTT	CASSVADLVEKLFF
TRBV27	few	TRBJ1-2	.	TGTGCCAGCAGCCAACTGGCGGGCGCCCGCAACTATGGCTACACCTTC	CASSQLAGARNYGYTF
TRBV19	.	TRBJ2-1	TRBD2	TGTGCCAGTAGTATGCTGAGCGGGGTGAGCTCCTACAATGAGCAGTTCTTC	CASSMLSGVSSYNEQFF
TRBV25-1	.	TRBJ1-2	.	TGTGCCAGCAGTGTTACAGGACAGAATTATGGCTACACCTTC	CASSVTGQNYGYTF
TRBV30	.	TRBJ2-5	.	TGTGCCTGGAACCAAGACACCCGCCGGACCCAGTACTTC	CAWNQDTRRTQYF
TRBV27	.	TRBJ1-4	TRBD1	TGTGCCAGCAGTTTAAAACGACCGGGACAGGGAAGTGAAAAACTGTTTTTT	CASSLKRPGQGSEKLFF
TRBV19	.	TRBJ1-5	TRBD1	TGTGCCAGTACCCAAGACAGGGGGGGCAATCAGCCCCAGCATTTT	CASTQDRGGNQPQHF
TRBV28	.	TRBJ2-7	.	TGTGCCAGCAGTTTCGAGTTACCAATGACCTACGAGCAGTACTTC	CASSFELPMTYEQYF
TRBV7-3	.	TRBJ2-4	.	TGTGCCAGCAGCACAACGGTAGATCACATTCAGTACTTC	CASSTTVDHIQYF
TRBV5-1	.	TRBJ1-1	.	TGCGCCAGCAGCTTGGCCGGGTCTCAAGAAACTGAAGCTTTCTTT	CASSLAGSQETEAFF
TRBV28	.	TRBJ1-3	.	TGTGCCAGCAGTTTACGGCAGGCTGGAAACACCATATATTTT	CASSLRQAGNTIYF
TRBV7-2	.	TRBJ2-1	TRBD2	TGTGCCAGCAGCCCCCCCGGGGGGGCGCGGGGTGAGCAGTTCTTC	CASSPPGGARGEQFF
TRBV30	.	TRBJ2-1	.	TGTGCCTTAGAGGGTTACCATGAGCAGTTCTTC	CALEGYHEQFF
TRBV21-1	.	TRBJ2-3	.	TGTGCCAGCAGCAAATATACAGGGAGCACAGATACGCAGTATTTT	CASSKYTGSTDTQYF
TRBV7-3	.	TRBJ2-2	TRBD1	TGTGCCAGCAGCCAGGGGGCCAACACCGGGGAGCTGTTTTTT	CASSQGANTGELFF
TRBV7-2	.	TRBJ2-4	TRBD2	TGTGCCAGCAGCTCGACTAGCGGGGGGCTAGCCAAAAACATTCAGTACTTC	CASSSTSGGLAKNIQYF
TRBV7-2	.	TRBJ2-3	TRBD2	TGTGCCAGCAGCACAGGACTAGCTATAGATACGCAGTATTTT	CASSTGLAIDTQYF
TRBV4-2	.	TRBJ2-1	.	TGTGCCAGCAGCCAAGAAGGAGGACTGGGTTCCTACAATGAGCAGTTCTTC	CASSQEGGLGSYNEQFF
TRBV6-4	.	TRBJ2-3	.	TGTGCCAGCAGTGTAGGCGGGATTGATGGAGATACGCAGTATTTT	CASSVGGIDGDTQYF
TRBV6-7	.	TRBJ2-5	.	TGCGTTCCAGGGCTTATCGATATAGAAGAGACCCAGTACTTC	CVPGLIDIEETQYF
TRBV18	medium-sized	TRBJ2-5	.	TGTGCCAGCTCACCGATCGGCACAGAGACCCAGTACTTC	CASSPIGTETQYF
TRBV6-4	.	TRBJ2-3	TRBD1	TGTGCCAGCAGTGCCGGACAGGGCGACACAGATACGCAGTATTTT	CASSAGQGDTDTQYF
TRBV19	.	TRBJ2-5	.	TGTGCCAGTACCCCACGGACAGCGCAAGAGACCCAGTACTTC	CASTPRTAQETQYF
TRBV2	.	TRBJ1-2	.	TGTGCCAGCCGAAATGGGGCTAACTATGGCTACACCTTC	CASRNGANYGYTF
TRBV19	.	TRBJ1-5	.	TGTGCCAGTAGTATAGGACAGGCCCGCAATCAGCCCCAGCATTTT	CASSIGQARNQPQHF
TRBV6-1	.	TRBJ1-5	.	TGTGCCAGCAGTGGACGGGGAAACAATCAGCCCCAGCATTTT	CASSGRGNNQPQHF